The 11 T cell receptor beta chains below come from one sample, sequenced in a study of beta chain features in type 1 diabetes. Expressed TCRB transcripts were sequenced, since all the RNA that had been isolated was reverse transcribed. Method: immunoSEQ multiplex PCR; TCRdb's copy keeps in-frame clones and lacks some. Here the sample spans hundreds of thousands of clones, 14% to 15% being singletons. Antigen specificity for these receptors is unknown. Study outcomes and limitations: Researchers report that Type 1 diabetes patients had moderately but significantly shorter TCRB CDR3s across all four CD4+ subsets.

Sequences were obtained from naive CD4+ T cells from blood. The receptors shown here come from a man aged 18 to 30 with type 1 diabetes.

The gene calls are TRBV5-6 and TRBJ1-4; a possible D gene is TRBD1 (6 bases). Between the trimmed V and J ends, which lost 4 bases and 4 bases, there was a span of 14 bases. CDR3 length equals 15 residues. From germline, CDR1 is SGHDT and CDR2 YYEEEE. CDR3 sequence reads: CASSTPRTVNEKLFF. The CDR3 coding sequence is TGTGCCAGCAGCACACCCAGGACAGTTAATGAAAAACTGTTTTTT.

This clone was counted between two and nine times. The V gene is TRBV5-1, the J gene TRBJ2-6; D is undetermined. Per the germline V gene, CDR1 is SGHRS and CDR2 is YFSETQ. V was pared by 3 bases and J by 2 bases, with 12 bases between. This CDR3 region has 16 residues. Here the CDR3 DNA reads TGCGCCAGCAGCTCGGTCGGAGTAGCTGGGGCCAACGTCCTGACTTTC. It is translated as CASSSVGVAGANVLTF.

This clone was counted between two and nine times. The chain joins TRBV5-4 to TRBJ1-2, with D uncertain. The V and J ends lost 3 bases and 1 base respectively, with 10 bases between them. CDR3 length equals 14 residues. CDR1 and CDR2 (germline): SGHNT, YYREEE (reference sequence). The CDR3 sequence is CASSWRPDNYGYTF. The CDR3 DNA reads as TGTGCCAGCAGCTGGAGGCCGGATAACTATGGCTACACCTTC.

This clone occurred a few times. The V call is TRBV9, the J call TRBJ2-5, with a weak D call TRBD2 (6 bases). The CDR3 runs 15 residues. From germline, CDR1 is SGDLS and CDR2 YYNGEE. V lost 0 bases and J 5 bases, leaving 14 bases between the germline ends. The CDR3 DNA follows: TGTGCCAGCAGCGTAGCTTGGGCGGGGCGGGAGACCCAGTACTTC. Amino acid sequence: CASSVAWAGRETQYF.

This clone was counted between two and nine times. The chain couples TRBV18 to TRBJ1-1; D is unresolved. V was pared by 6 bases and J by 11 bases, with 25 bases between. This CDR3 has 15 amino acids. Per the germline V gene, CDR1 is KGHSH and CDR2 is LQKENI. The CDR3 region has the DNA TGTGCCAGCTCTAGAAACGACCCAGGTTCTCCTCCCGCTTTCTTT. As protein: CASSRNDPGSPPAFF.

This clone was seen a few times. The J gene is TRBJ1-1, the V gene TRBV18; D may be TRBD1 (5 bases). This CDR3 is built from 16 residues. Between the trimmed V and J ends, which lost 3 bases and 1 base, there was a span of 15 bases. Germline loops: CDR1 KGHSH, CDR2 LQKENI. Written as DNA, the CDR3 is TGTGCCAGCTCACCGGGTTTATGGGGCACGAACACTGAAGCTTTCTTT. This sequence encodes CASSPGLWGTNTEAFF. Full variable domain (outside the CDR3, taken from reference TRBV18 and TRBJ1-1): NAGVMQNPRHLVRRRGQEARLRCSPMKGHSHVYWYRQLPEEGLKFMVYLQKENIIDESGMPKERFSAEFPKEGPSILRIQQVVRGDSAAYFCASSPGLWGTNTEAFFGQGTRLTVV.

This clone appeared a few times. This specimen includes other DNA sequences encoding the same CDR3. The rearrangement links TRBV2 to TRBJ2-3, with TRBD2 identical over 7 bases. Per the germline V gene, CDR1 is SNHLY and CDR2 is FYNNEI. J gave up 2 bases and V 6 bases, and 2 bases lay outside the gene matches. The CDR3 sequence is 13 residues long. For the CDR3, the DNA is TGTGCCAGCAGACGGGACTACACAGATACGCAGTATTTT. Its translation is CASRRDYTDTQYF.

This chain links TRBV6-1 with TRBJ2-5; 12 positions agree with TRBD2. V lost 2 bases to trimming and J lost 1 base; unmatched junction nucleotides: 5. Germline CDR1 MNHNS, CDR2 SASEGT. This CDR3 region has 17 residues. CDR3: CASSELGTSGFQETQYF. In DNA form, the CDR3 reads TGTGCCAGCAGTGAATTAGGGACTAGCGGGTTCCAAGAGACCCAGTACTTC.

V usage is TRBV2 and J usage is TRBJ2-2, with D possibly being TRBD1 (6 bases). The CDR3 is made up of 15 amino acids. Germline CDR1 reads SNHLY; CDR2 reads FYNNEI. The V and J ends lost 3 bases and 4 bases respectively, with 12 bases between them. CDR3 region: CASSEWGQTTGELFF. The CDR3 coding sequence is TGTGCCAGCAGTGAGTGGGGACAAACCACCGGGGAGCTGTTTTTT.

In its sample, this clone was seen a few times. The chain joins TRBV6-5 to TRBJ2-5; D may be TRBD1 (5 bases). Germline loops: CDR1 MNHEY, CDR2 SVGAGI. The CDR3 loop spans 12 amino acids. V shed 6 bases and J shed 7 bases, with 12 bases lying between them. The CDR3 coding sequence is TGTGCCAGCAGAAACAGGTTTGGGACCCAGTACTTC. It yields the protein CASRNRFGTQYF.

This clone occurred a few times. V is TRBV14 and J is TRBJ2-3; D unclear. The CDR3 has 14 amino acids. Between the trimmed V and J ends, which lost 0 bases and 2 bases, there was a span of 6 bases. Germline assignment: CDR1 SGHDN and CDR2 FVKESK. The CDR3 bases are TGTGCCAGCAGCCAAGAACACTACACAGATACGCAGTATTTT. Protein: CASSQEHYTDTQYF.